The sequence of this TCR beta chain was determined in a study of T cells in Graves' hyperthyroidism and ophthalmopathy. In this sample, this clonotype turned up a few times. The CDR3 spans 15 residues. Germline CDR1 MNHNS, CDR2 SASEGT. J lost 5 bases, V lost 2 bases, and 3 bases had no gene match. Amplified TCR beta CDR3 regions derived from RNA transcripts. HTBI primers were used for first-round RT-PCR of the TCR CDR3. TCRdb reprocessed the multiplex PCR reads via MiXCR and lists one record per CDR3 protein. This table has 400,000 or so distinct CDR3 sequences, roughly 13% appearing once. The receptor was isolated from a man in his fifties or sixties with Graves' ophthalmopathy. The specimen was blood. The V gene is TRBV6-1, the J gene TRBJ1-4, with 9 bases that match TRBD1. The DNA for the CDR3 is TGTGCCAGCAGTGAATCGACAGGGGGGAATGAAAAACTGTTTTTT. Translating it yields CASSESTGGNEKLFF.